These 6 T cell receptor beta chains originate from one sample sequenced in a study of blood T cell repertoires in COVID-19. Generated by immunoSEQ multiplex PCR, the TCRdb table keeps only in-frame clones and is missing some. In the table there are roughly 330,000 clones, roughly 90% of which are singletons. Sequencing input: peripheral blood. The receptors shown here come from a man aged 18 to 29 who had recovered from COVID-19.

The J gene is TRBJ2-7, the V gene TRBV19; TRBD2 might be the D (6 bases). Germline V lookup: CDR1 LNHDA, CDR2 SQIVND (reference sequence). The CDR3 totals 16 residues. V lost 7 bases and J lost 0, with 19 bases in between. The DNA for the CDR3 is TGTGCCAGTACTTCGAAGGGACTTCCTACCTCCTACGAGCAGTACTTC. Translation gives CASTSKGLPTSYEQYF.

The chain recombines TRBV7-9 with TRBJ1-2; TRBD1 agrees at 7 bases. Trimming took 4 bases from V and 0 from J; bases not matched to a gene: 8. CDR1 and CDR2 from the germline V gene are SEHNR and FQNEAQ (reference sequence). This CDR3 has 16 amino acids. CDR3 coding DNA: TGTGCCAGCAGCTCCGACAGGGCCGACCCTAACTATGGCTACACCTTC. This sequence encodes CASSSDRADPNYGYTF.

This sequence joins TRBV11-2 and TRBJ2-7, with TRBD1 matching over 8 bases. The germline V gene encodes CDR1 SGHAT and CDR2 FQNNGV. This CDR3 is built from 17 residues. V lost 5 bases and J lost 3; bases outside the gene matches: 15. CDR3 coding DNA: TGTGCCAGCAGCCCCCTCACCCTGGACAGGGTAATCTACGAGCAGTACTTC. This codes for CASSPLTLDRVIYEQYF.

To note about this clone: Germline is not matched at one junction end, which may reflect a read error. The chain has TRBV6-5 and TRBJ1-6, with D possibly TRBD1 on 6 matching bases. The length of the CDR3 is 15 residues. Germline CDR1 MNHEY, CDR2 SVGAGI. The CDR3 sequence is CASGYTTGSNSPLHF. The CDR3 bases are TGTGCCAGCGGTTATACAACAGGGTCTAATTCACCCCTCCACTTT.

This rearrangement joins TRBV12-3 or TRBV12-4 to TRBJ2-1; D gene uncertain. The germline V and J ends were trimmed by 0 bases and 12 bases, with 9 bases remaining between them. This CDR3 has 12 amino acids. CDR3 sequence: CASSLAPLGQFF. DNA of the CDR3: TGTGCCAGCAGTTTAGCGCCACTTGGGCAGTTCTTC.

The chain joins TRBV5-3 to TRBJ2-2; 11 bases align to TRBD2. TRBV5-3 is filed as an ORF, its function uncertain. The CDR3 sequence is 14 residues long. Trimming removed 5 bases from V and 5 bases from J; junction bases left unmatched: 2. The CDR3 sequence: CARRLAGETGELFF. CDR3 DNA: TGTGCCAGAAGACTAGCGGGAGAGACCGGGGAGCTGTTTTTT.